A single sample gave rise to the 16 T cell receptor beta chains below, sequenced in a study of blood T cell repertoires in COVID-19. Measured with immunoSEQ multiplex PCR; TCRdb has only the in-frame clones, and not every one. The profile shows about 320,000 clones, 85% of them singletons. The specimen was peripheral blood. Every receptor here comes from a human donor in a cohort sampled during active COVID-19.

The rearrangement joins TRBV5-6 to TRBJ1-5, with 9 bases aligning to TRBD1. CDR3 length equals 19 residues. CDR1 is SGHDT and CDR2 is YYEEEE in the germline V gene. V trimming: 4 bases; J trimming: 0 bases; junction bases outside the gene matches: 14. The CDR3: CASSRRRDRDIPSNQPQHF. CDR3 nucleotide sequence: TGTGCCAGCAGCCGGCGACGGGACAGGGATATCCCTAGCAATCAGCCCCAGCATTTT.

CDR3 sequence reads: CASSSRGRWGYTF. CDR3 DNA sequence: TGTGCCAGCAGCTCCAGGGGGAGATGGGGCTACACCTTC. The chain uses TRBV11-2 and TRBJ1-2; 7 positions match TRBD1. CDR3 length equals 13 residues. V trimming: 4 bases; J trimming: 8 bases; junction bases outside the gene matches: 7. The germline CDR1 and CDR2 sequences are SGHAT and FQNNGV. Together with reference TRBV11-2 and TRBJ1-2, the CDR3 gives the full variable domain: EAGVAQSPRYKIIEKRQSVAFWCNPISGHATLYWYQQILGQGPKLLIQFQNNGVVDDSQLPKDRFSAERLKGVDSTLKIQPAKLEDSAVYLCASSSRGRWGYTFGSGTRLTVV.

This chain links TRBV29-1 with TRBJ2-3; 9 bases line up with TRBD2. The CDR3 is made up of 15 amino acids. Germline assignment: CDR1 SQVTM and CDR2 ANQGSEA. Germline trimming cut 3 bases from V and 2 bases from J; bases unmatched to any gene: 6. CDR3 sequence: CSVDPGTSFTDTQYF. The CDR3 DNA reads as TGCAGCGTTGACCCCGGGACTAGCTTCACAGATACGCAGTATTTT.

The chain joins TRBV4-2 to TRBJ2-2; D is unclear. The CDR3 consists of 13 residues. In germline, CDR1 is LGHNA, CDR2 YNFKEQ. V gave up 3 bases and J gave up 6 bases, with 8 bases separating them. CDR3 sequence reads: CASSHPEPGELFF. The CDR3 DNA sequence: TGTGCCAGCAGCCACCCAGAACCCGGGGAGCTGTTTTTT.

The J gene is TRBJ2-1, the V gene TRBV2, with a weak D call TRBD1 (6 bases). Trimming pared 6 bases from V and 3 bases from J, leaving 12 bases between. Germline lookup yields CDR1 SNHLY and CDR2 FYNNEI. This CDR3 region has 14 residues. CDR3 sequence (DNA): TGTGCCAGCAGACGGGGACAAGTCTACAATGAGCAGTTCTTC. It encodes CASRRGQVYNEQFF.

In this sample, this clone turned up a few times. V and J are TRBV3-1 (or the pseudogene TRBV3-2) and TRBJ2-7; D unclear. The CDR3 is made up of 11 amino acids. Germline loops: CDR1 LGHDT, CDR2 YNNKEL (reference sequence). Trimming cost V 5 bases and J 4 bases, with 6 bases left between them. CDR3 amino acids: CASSSTYEQYF. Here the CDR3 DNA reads TGTGCCAGCAGCTCCACTTACGAGCAGTACTTC.

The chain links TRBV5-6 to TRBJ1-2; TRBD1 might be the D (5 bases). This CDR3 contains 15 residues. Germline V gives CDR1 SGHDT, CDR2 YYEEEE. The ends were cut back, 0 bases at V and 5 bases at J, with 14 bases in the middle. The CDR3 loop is CASSLVDITYYGYTF. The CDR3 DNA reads TGTGCCAGCAGCTTGGTGGACATAACCTATTATGGCTACACCTTC.

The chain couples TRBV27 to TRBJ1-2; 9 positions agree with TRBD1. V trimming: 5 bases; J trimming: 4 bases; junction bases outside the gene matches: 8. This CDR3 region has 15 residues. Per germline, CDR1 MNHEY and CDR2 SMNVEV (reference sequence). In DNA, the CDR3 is TGTGCCAGCAGTCATGGACAGGGGACTACCTATGGCTACACCTTC. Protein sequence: CASSHGQGTTYGYTF.

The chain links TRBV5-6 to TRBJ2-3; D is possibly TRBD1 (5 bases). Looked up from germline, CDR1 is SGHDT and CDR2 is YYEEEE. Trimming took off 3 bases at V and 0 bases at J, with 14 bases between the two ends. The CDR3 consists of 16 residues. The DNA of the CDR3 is TGTGCCAGCAGCTACCCGACGACAGTAAGCACAGATACGCAGTATTTT. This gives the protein CASSYPTTVSTDTQYF.

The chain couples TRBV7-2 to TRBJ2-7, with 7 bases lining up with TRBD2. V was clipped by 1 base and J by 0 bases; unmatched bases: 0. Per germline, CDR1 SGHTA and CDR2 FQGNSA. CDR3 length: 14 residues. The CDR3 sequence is CASSLGGGSYEQYF. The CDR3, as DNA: TGTGCCAGCAGCTTAGGCGGGGGCTCCTACGAGCAGTACTTC.

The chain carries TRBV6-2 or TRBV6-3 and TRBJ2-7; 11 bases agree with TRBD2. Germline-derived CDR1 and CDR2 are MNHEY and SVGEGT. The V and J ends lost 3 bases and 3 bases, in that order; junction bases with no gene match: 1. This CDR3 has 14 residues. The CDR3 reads CASSYLAGGYEQYF. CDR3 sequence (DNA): TGTGCCAGCAGTTATCTAGCGGGGGGCTACGAGCAGTACTTC.

CDR3 loop: CASSQVTAAYNEQFF. The CDR3 DNA is TGTGCCAGCAGCCAAGTTACAGCCGCCTACAATGAGCAGTTCTTC. The chain links TRBV3-1 (or the pseudogene TRBV3-2) to TRBJ2-1; D is unresolved. The CDR3 spans 15 residues. Trimming pared 1 base from V and 2 bases from J, leaving 9 bases between. Per the germline V gene, CDR1 is LGHDT and CDR2 is YNNKEL (reference sequence).

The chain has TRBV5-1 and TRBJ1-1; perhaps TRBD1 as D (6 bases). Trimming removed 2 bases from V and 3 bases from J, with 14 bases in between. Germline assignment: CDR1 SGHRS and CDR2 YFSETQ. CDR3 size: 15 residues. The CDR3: CASSFDPGADTEAFF. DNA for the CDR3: TGCGCCAGCAGCTTCGATCCAGGGGCCGACACTGAAGCTTTCTTT.

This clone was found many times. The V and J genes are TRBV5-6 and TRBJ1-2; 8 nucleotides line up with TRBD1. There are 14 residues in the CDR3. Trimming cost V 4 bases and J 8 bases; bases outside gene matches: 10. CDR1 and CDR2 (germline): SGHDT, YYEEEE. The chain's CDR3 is CASSMIVQGVGYTF. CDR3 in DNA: TGTGCCAGCAGCATGATCGTACAGGGGGTAGGCTACACCTTC.

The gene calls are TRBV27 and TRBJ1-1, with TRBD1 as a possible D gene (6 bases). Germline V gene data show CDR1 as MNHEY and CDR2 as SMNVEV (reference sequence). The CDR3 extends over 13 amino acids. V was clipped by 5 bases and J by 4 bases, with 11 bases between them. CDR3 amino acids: CASSTGTVTEAFF. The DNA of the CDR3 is TGTGCCAGCAGTACAGGGACCGTCACTGAAGCTTTCTTT.

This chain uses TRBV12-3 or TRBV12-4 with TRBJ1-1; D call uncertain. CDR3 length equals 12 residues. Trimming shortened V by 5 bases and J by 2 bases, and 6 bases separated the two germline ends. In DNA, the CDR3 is TGTGCCAGCAGTCCCTCCAACACTGAAGCTTTCTTT. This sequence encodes CASSPSNTEAFF.